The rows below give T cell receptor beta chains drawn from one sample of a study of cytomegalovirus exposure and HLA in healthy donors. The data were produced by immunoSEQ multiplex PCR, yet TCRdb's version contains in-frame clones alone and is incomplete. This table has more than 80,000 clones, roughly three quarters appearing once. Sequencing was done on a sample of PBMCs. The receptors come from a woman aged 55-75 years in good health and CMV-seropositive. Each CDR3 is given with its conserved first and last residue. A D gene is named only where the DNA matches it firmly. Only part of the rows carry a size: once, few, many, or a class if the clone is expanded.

CDR3nt: TGTGCCAGCAGCTTGTGGGGGGGCCAAGACGAGCAGTACTTC
CDR3aa: CASSLWGGQDEQYF
j_gene: TRBJ2-7
v_gene: TRBV11-2
d_gene: .
abundance: .

CDR3nt: TGTGCCAGCAGTTATCGCCCCGGGGGCAATCAGCCCCAGCATTTT
CDR3aa: CASSYRPGGNQPQHF
j_gene: TRBJ1-5
v_gene: TRBV28
d_gene: .
abundance: .

CDR3nt: TGTGCCAGCACCCCTAGCGGGAGGGTGCGGTCCAATGAGCAGTTCTTC
CDR3aa: CASTPSGRVRSNEQFF
j_gene: TRBJ2-1
v_gene: TRBV9
d_gene: TRBD2
abundance: .

CDR3nt: TGTGCCAGCCGTCTCAGGGGGACAGGGGTAAATAACTATGGCTACACCTTC
CDR3aa: CASRLRGTGVNNYGYTF
j_gene: TRBJ1-2
v_gene: TRBV28
d_gene: TRBD1
abundance: .

CDR3nt: TGCGCCAGCAGCCAAGGAGTTGGGGCGGGAACCTACGAGCAGTACTTC
CDR3aa: CASSQGVGAGTYEQYF
j_gene: TRBJ2-7
v_gene: TRBV4-1
d_gene: .
abundance: few

CDR3nt: TGTGCCTGGAGTAGTATTAGAACTAGCGGGAGGGCCAGGGCGACAGATACGCAGTATTTT
CDR3aa: CAWSSIRTSGRARATDTQYF
j_gene: TRBJ2-3
v_gene: TRBV30
d_gene: TRBD2
abundance: .

CDR3nt: TGTGCCAGCAGCTCAGAGGGACAGGGGGTAGAGGATGAGCAGTTCTTC
CDR3aa: CASSSEGQGVEDEQFF
j_gene: TRBJ2-1
v_gene: TRBV11-3
d_gene: TRBD1
abundance: .

CDR3nt: TGTGCCAGCAGAATAAACAATGAGCAGTTCTTC
CDR3aa: CASRINNEQFF
j_gene: TRBJ2-1
v_gene: TRBV7-9
d_gene: .
abundance: .

CDR3nt: TGTGCCAGCAGCGGGACAGGGGGTAACACTGAAGCTTTCTTT
CDR3aa: CASSGTGGNTEAFF
j_gene: TRBJ1-1
v_gene: TRBV7-3
d_gene: TRBD1
abundance: .

CDR3nt: TGTGCCAGTAGCAACAGGGCACTTAGCGGGAGAGGGACCGGGGAGCTGTTTTTT
CDR3aa: CASSNRALSGRGTGELFF
j_gene: TRBJ2-2
v_gene: TRBV19
d_gene: TRBD2
abundance: .

CDR3nt: TGTGCCAGCGAGGCTAGCGGGAGCAATGAGCAGTTCTTC
CDR3aa: CASEASGSNEQFF
j_gene: TRBJ2-1
v_gene: TRBV28
d_gene: TRBD2
abundance: .

CDR3nt: TGTGCCAGAAGCTTGGATCGACACAAATACGAGCAGTACTTC
CDR3aa: CARSLDRHKYEQYF
j_gene: TRBJ2-7
v_gene: TRBV5-3
d_gene: .
abundance: .

CDR3nt: TGTGCCAGCAGTCTCCAGGGGCGGCTCTACAATGAGCAGTTCTTC
CDR3aa: CASSLQGRLYNEQFF
j_gene: TRBJ2-1
v_gene: TRBV27
d_gene: .
abundance: .

CDR3nt: TGTGCCAGCAGTTACTCGACAGTGGTAGATACGCAGTATTTT
CDR3aa: CASSYSTVVDTQYF
j_gene: TRBJ2-3
v_gene: TRBV6-5
d_gene: .
abundance: once

CDR3nt: TGTGCCAGTAGTCAACAGGGGAATAGCAATCAGCCCCAGCATTTT
CDR3aa: CASSQQGNSNQPQHF
j_gene: TRBJ1-5
v_gene: TRBV19
d_gene: TRBD1
abundance: .

CDR3nt: TGTGCCAGCAGTGAGGGCGGGAGAATAGATACGCAGTATTTT
CDR3aa: CASSEGGRIDTQYF
j_gene: TRBJ2-3
v_gene: TRBV6-1
d_gene: TRBD2
abundance: .

CDR3nt: TGTGCCAGTAGTATAGTCGCCGGGACTAGCGGCTACACCTTC
CDR3aa: CASSIVAGTSGYTF
j_gene: TRBJ1-2
v_gene: TRBV19
d_gene: .
abundance: .

CDR3nt: TGTGCCAGCAGGAACTATCAGGACAGCCCCATGAACACTGAAGCTTTCTTT
CDR3aa: CASRNYQDSPMNTEAFF
j_gene: TRBJ1-1
v_gene: TRBV21-1
d_gene: .
abundance: .

CDR3nt: TGTGCCAGCTCGGTTAATATGGCGGCTCTTGCAACTAATGAAAAACTGTTTTTT
CDR3aa: CASSVNMAALATNEKLFF
j_gene: TRBJ1-4
v_gene: TRBV18
d_gene: .
abundance: .

CDR3nt: TGTGCCTGGAGTGGGGGACAGGGTACCGGGGCCAACGTCCTGACTTTC
CDR3aa: CAWSGGQGTGANVLTF
j_gene: TRBJ2-6
v_gene: TRBV30
d_gene: TRBD1
abundance: few

CDR3nt: TGCGCCAGCAGCCGGAATGAGCTAGCTATTTACGAGCAGTACTTC
CDR3aa: CASSRNELAIYEQYF
j_gene: TRBJ2-7
v_gene: TRBV4-1
d_gene: .
abundance: .

CDR3nt: TGTGCCAGCAGGCCCTCCGGAGGGAATGAGCAGTTCTTC
CDR3aa: CASRPSGGNEQFF
j_gene: TRBJ2-1
v_gene: TRBV6-5
d_gene: .
abundance: .

CDR3nt: TGTGCCAGCGGGCAAGGACGGGGGACTATGAAGCAGTACTTC
CDR3aa: CASGQGRGTMKQYF
j_gene: TRBJ2-7
v_gene: TRBV4-2
d_gene: TRBD2
abundance: .

CDR3nt: TGTGCCAGTAGTATAGGCAATTCTAGGAATGAGCAGTTCTTC
CDR3aa: CASSIGNSRNEQFF
j_gene: TRBJ2-1
v_gene: TRBV19
d_gene: .
abundance: .

CDR3nt: TGCGCCAGCAGCGGGGGACTAGCGGTTAACAATGAGCAGTTCTTC
CDR3aa: CASSGGLAVNNEQFF
j_gene: TRBJ2-1
v_gene: TRBV5-1
d_gene: TRBD2
abundance: .

CDR3nt: TGTGCCAGCAGTTTCGACAGAAGCTTCTCCTACGAGCAGTACTTC
CDR3aa: CASSFDRSFSYEQYF
j_gene: TRBJ2-7
v_gene: TRBV27
d_gene: .
abundance: .

CDR3nt: TGTGCCAGTGCGTCCCAAAAAGGGGGTGGCACAGATACGCAGTATTTT
CDR3aa: CASASQKGGGTDTQYF
j_gene: TRBJ2-3
v_gene: TRBV19
d_gene: .
abundance: .

CDR3nt: TGTGCCAGCAGTTACTCGCGGGGGGCCTTGGGGGAGCAGTACTTC
CDR3aa: CASSYSRGALGEQYF
j_gene: TRBJ2-7
v_gene: TRBV6-5
d_gene: TRBD2
abundance: .

CDR3nt: TGTGCCTGGAGTGGAGGGGGCGAGCAGTACTTC
CDR3aa: CAWSGGGEQYF
j_gene: TRBJ2-7
v_gene: TRBV30
d_gene: .
abundance: few

CDR3nt: TGTGCCAGCCGACAGGGGGCCGGGGAGCTGTTTTTT
CDR3aa: CASRQGAGELFF
j_gene: TRBJ2-2
v_gene: TRBV2
d_gene: TRBD1
abundance: few

CDR3nt: .
CDR3aa: CAWARGSGGFF
j_gene: TRBJ2-7
v_gene: TRBV30
d_gene: .
abundance: .

CDR3nt: TGTGCCAGCAGCACCTGGACAGCTAAGGCCTACGAGCAGTACTTC
CDR3aa: CASSTWTAKAYEQYF
j_gene: TRBJ2-7
v_gene: TRBV7-9
d_gene: .
abundance: .

CDR3nt: TGTGCCACCAGCCGGGACAGGGCAGATACGCAGTATTTT
CDR3aa: CATSRDRADTQYF
j_gene: TRBJ2-3
v_gene: TRBV15
d_gene: TRBD1
abundance: .

CDR3nt: TGTGCCAGCTCACCAGGACTACAGGGGGGGAATTCACCCCTCCACTTT
CDR3aa: CASSPGLQGGNSPLHF
j_gene: TRBJ1-6
v_gene: TRBV18
d_gene: TRBD1
abundance: .

CDR3nt: TGTGCCAGCAGCTTCGAGCGGCCTCTGCGTTCTAATGAAAAACTGTTTTTT
CDR3aa: CASSFERPLRSNEKLFF
j_gene: TRBJ1-4
v_gene: TRBV7-9
d_gene: .
abundance: .

CDR3nt: TGTGCCAGCTCTCCGGGACTAGCGCGACCAGATACGCAGTATTTT
CDR3aa: CASSPGLARPDTQYF
j_gene: TRBJ2-3
v_gene: TRBV18
d_gene: TRBD2
abundance: .

CDR3nt: TGTGCCAGCAGCTTCGGGACAGGGGCCACAGATACGCAGTATTTT
CDR3aa: CASSFGTGATDTQYF
j_gene: TRBJ2-3
v_gene: TRBV7-3
d_gene: TRBD1
abundance: .

CDR3nt: TGTGCCAGCAGTTACTCCCCGGGGGATCAGCCCCAGCATTTT
CDR3aa: CASSYSPGDQPQHF
j_gene: TRBJ1-5
v_gene: TRBV6-5
d_gene: .
abundance: .

CDR3nt: TGTGCCAGCAGTCGGATTTCGGGGAATTCACCCCTCCACTTT
CDR3aa: CASSRISGNSPLHF
j_gene: TRBJ1-6
v_gene: TRBV6-5
d_gene: .
abundance: .

CDR3nt: TGTGCCAGCAGTGGCGCGAGCTGGGGGGCCGGGGAGCTGTTTTTT
CDR3aa: CASSGASWGAGELFF
j_gene: TRBJ2-2
v_gene: TRBV27
d_gene: .
abundance: .

CDR3nt: TGTGCCAGCAGCCGAGGGACAGGGCGGTACACTGAAGCTTTCTTT
CDR3aa: CASSRGTGRYTEAFF
j_gene: TRBJ1-1
v_gene: TRBV7-2
d_gene: TRBD1
abundance: .

CDR3nt: TGTGCCAGCAGCTTGGCCCGCCAGGGGGGTGAAAAACTGTTTTTT
CDR3aa: CASSLARQGGEKLFF
j_gene: TRBJ1-4
v_gene: TRBV5-6
d_gene: TRBD1
abundance: .

CDR3nt: TGTGCCAGCAGTTTTGGGAGGAGGGAGACCCAGTACTTC
CDR3aa: CASSFGRRETQYF
j_gene: TRBJ2-5
v_gene: TRBV28
d_gene: .
abundance: .

CDR3nt: TGTGCCAGTAGTCCTTCGGCAGGGCCGGCCGCAGATACGCAGTATTTT
CDR3aa: CASSPSAGPAADTQYF
j_gene: TRBJ2-3
v_gene: TRBV19
d_gene: .
abundance: .

CDR3nt: TGCAGCATAAAGGGGGTAGGGACCGGGGAGCTGTTTTTT
CDR3aa: CSIKGVGTGELFF
j_gene: TRBJ2-2
v_gene: TRBV29-1
d_gene: .
abundance: .